The 11 T cell receptor beta chains listed next were all sequenced from one sample in a study of blood T cell repertoires in COVID-19. Method: immunoSEQ multiplex PCR; TCRdb's copy keeps in-frame clones and lacks some. The table has 150,000 to 200,000 clones, about four fifths seen once. The sequenced material came from PBMCs or T cells enriched from blood (not recorded which). These receptors were taken from a woman aged 25 to 39 who had been exposed to COVID-19.

This chain uses TRBV2 with TRBJ2-1; 8 bases are a match to TRBD2. Unmatched junction bases numbered 11, after V lost 10 bases and J lost 3 bases. Germline V gene data show CDR1 as SNHLY and CDR2 as FYNNEI. This CDR3 contains 15 residues. The CDR3 nucleotides are TGTGCCACCCGGGGGGGGATAGCAGTCTACAATGAGCAGTTCTTC. As protein: CATRGGIAVYNEQFF.

V and J are TRBV7-3 and TRBJ1-1; 7 bases match TRBD1. The CDR3 extends over 14 amino acids. V trimming: 5 bases; J trimming: 4 bases; junction bases outside the gene matches: 7. Germline V gene lookup returns CDR1 SGHTA and CDR2 FQGTGA. The CDR3 nucleotides are TGTGCCAGCAGCCCGCAGGGGGGCGGCACTGAAGCTTTCTTT. Protein sequence: CASSPQGGGTEAFF.

The gene calls are TRBV9 and TRBJ1-2; tentative D call: TRBD1 (5 bases). Trimming removed 0 bases at V and 6 bases at J, with 15 bases between. CDR1 and CDR2 from the germline V gene are SGDLS and YYNGEE. The CDR3 is 15 amino acids. For the CDR3, the DNA is TGTGCCAGCAGCGTAGGACTCCAGGGTGGAGATGGCTACACCTTC. Amino acid sequence: CASSVGLQGGDGYTF. Together with reference TRBV9 and TRBJ1-2, the CDR3 gives the full variable domain: DSGVTQTPKHLITATGQRVTLRCSPRSGDLSVYWYQQSLDQGLQFLIQYYNGEERAKGNILERFSAQQFPDLHSELNLSSLELGDSALYFCASSVGLQGGDGYTFGSGTRLTVV.

The genes are TRBV7-2 and TRBJ2-7; D is possibly TRBD1 (6 bases). The germline CDR1 and CDR2 sequences are SGHTA and FQGNSA. Trimming took off 6 bases at V and 0 bases at J, with 12 bases between the two ends. The length of the CDR3 is 14 residues. The CDR3 reads CASRTGSLSYEQYF. The CDR3 region has the DNA TGTGCCAGCAGGACAGGCTCACTCTCCTACGAGCAGTACTTC.

The chain uses TRBV5-4 and TRBJ1-4, with D unresolved. The germline V gene encodes CDR1 SGHNT and CDR2 YYREEE (reference sequence). The CDR3 is made up of 15 amino acids. V was cut by 7 bases and J by 0 bases, with 13 bases left in between. The CDR3, as DNA: TGTGCCAGCTCTACCGAGGCTACAACTAATGAAAAACTGTTTTTT. Translating gives CASSTEATTNEKLFF.

The DNA of the CDR3 is TGTGCCAGTAGTATAGCCTCAGGGGCTCTCAGTGAAGCTTTCTTT. Translating gives CASSIASGALSEAFF. The chain combines TRBV19 with TRBJ1-1; the D gene is possibly TRBD1 (6 bases). Deletions cut 1 base from V and 7 bases from J, with 16 bases between. This CDR3 has 15 residues. Germline V gene data show CDR1 as LNHDA and CDR2 as SQIVND (reference sequence).

The rearrangement uses TRBV7-8 and TRBJ1-5, with TRBD1 as a possible D gene (5 bases). The CDR3 consists of 17 residues. Trimming took off 1 base at V and 0 bases at J, with 13 bases between the two ends. CDR1 is SGHVS and CDR2 is FQNEAQ in the germline V gene. This CDR3 is CASSLVRGGYSNQPQHF. The CDR3 DNA sequence: TGTGCCAGCAGCTTAGTACGGGGGGGATATAGCAATCAGCCCCAGCATTTT.

The chain joins TRBV5-6 to TRBJ1-6; perhaps TRBD1 as D (6 bases). V lost 1 base and J 7 bases, leaving 9 bases between the germline ends. Per the germline V gene, CDR1 is SGHDT and CDR2 is YYEEEE. The CDR3 runs to 14 residues. Written as DNA, the CDR3 is TGTGCCAGCAGCTTGAACACAGGGAATTCACCCCTCCACTTT. Its translation is CASSLNTGNSPLHF.

The chain couples TRBV6-1 to TRBJ1-2; tentatively, D is TRBD1 (5 bases). Trimming removed 0 bases at V and 4 bases at J, with 15 bases between. The germline V gene encodes CDR1 MNHNS and CDR2 SASEGT. The CDR3 is made up of 16 amino acids. Here the CDR3 reads CASSEAGAAIAYGYTF. The CDR3 region has the DNA TGTGCCAGCAGTGAAGCAGGGGCAGCCATTGCCTATGGCTACACCTTC.

V usage is TRBV23-1 and J usage is TRBJ2-2; D call uncertain. TRBV23-1 is reported as an ORF; its role is uncertain. Between the trimmed V and J ends, which lost 6 bases and 0 bases, there was a span of 11 bases. CDR3 size: 15 residues. CDR3 DNA: TGCGCCAGCAGCCCCCAAATTCCGAACACCGGGGAGCTGTTTTTT. It specifies CASSPQIPNTGELFF.

This chain connects TRBV19 to TRBJ2-1, with TRBD1 matching over 10 bases. J was trimmed by 9 bases and V by 7 bases; bases with no gene match: 15. Germline V gives CDR1 LNHDA, CDR2 SQIVND (reference sequence). The CDR3 runs to 16 residues. CDR3 loop: CASTPRGDRGVGEQFF. CDR3 sequence (DNA): TGTGCCAGTACCCCCCGGGGGGACAGGGGAGTTGGTGAGCAGTTCTTC.